What follows describes a single TCR beta chain. Its specificity is unknown. Germline values: CDR1 SGDLS, CDR2 YYNGEE. CDR3 size: 16 residues. V gave up 0 bases and J gave up 2 bases; unmatched junction bases: 7. This specimen comes from a study of shared clonotypes between healthy human individuals. Study in general: Each donor's CD8 memory used one plate, CD8 naive two, each CD4 subset three. Findings and limits, study-wide: An anticipated effect of sequencing depth on clonotype sharing among donors was recognized. Shared clonotypes: approximately 5% naive CD4, roughly 3.8% naive CD8, about 2.2% memory CD4, under 0.45% memory CD8.

Every subset had its genomic DNA shared out evenly among several immunoSEQ plates. Generated by immunoSEQ multiplex PCR, the TCRdb table keeps only in-frame clones and is missing some. The sample shows a few million clones, approximately 92% of them seen only once. Terminally differentiated effector memory CD45RA+ cells were left out of the naive CD8 fraction, which was CD45RO-negative and positively selected for CCR7. The receptor was derived from a man aged 18 to 29 in good health. Some clones in this sample may be carry-over from other donors' samples. Source material: naive CD8+ T cells from PBMCs. The J gene is TRBJ2-7, the V gene TRBV9; 8 bases line up with TRBD2. The CDR3 bases are TGTGCCAGCAGCGTAGGTGTTTCTAGCGGGCCCTACGAGCAGTACTTC. Encoded protein: CASSVGVSSGPYEQYF.